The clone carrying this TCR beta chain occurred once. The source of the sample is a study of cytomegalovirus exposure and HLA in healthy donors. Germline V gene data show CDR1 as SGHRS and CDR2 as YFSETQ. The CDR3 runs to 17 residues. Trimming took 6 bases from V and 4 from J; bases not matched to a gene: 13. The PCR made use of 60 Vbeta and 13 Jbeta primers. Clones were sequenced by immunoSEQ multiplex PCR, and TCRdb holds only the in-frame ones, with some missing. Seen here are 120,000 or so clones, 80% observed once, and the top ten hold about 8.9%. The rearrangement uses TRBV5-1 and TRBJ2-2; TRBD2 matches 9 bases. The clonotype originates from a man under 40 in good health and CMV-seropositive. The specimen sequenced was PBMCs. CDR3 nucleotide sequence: TGCGCCAGCAAGAATTTGGGTAGCGGGGGACCCACCGGGGAGCTGTTTTTT. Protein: CASKNLGSGGPTGELFF. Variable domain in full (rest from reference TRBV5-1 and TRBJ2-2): KAGVTQTPRYLIKTRGQQVTLSCSPISGHRSVSWYQQTPGQGLQFLFEYFSETQRNKGNFPGRFSGRQFSNSRSEMNVSTLELGDSALYLCASKNLGSGGPTGELFFGEGSRLTVL.